This T cell receptor beta chain came from a study of post-analysis software for immune sequencing data. The study, taken as a whole, reports: In patients, roughly five TRBV segments were more frequent than in controls, with TRBV5-6, TRBV5-1 and TRBV20-1 among them. F-measure co-clustering was strong for batch-matched samples.

V was clipped by 1 base and J by 4 bases, with 8 bases between them. The CDR3 runs 13 residues. The V gene's germline CDR1 is MGHRA and CDR2 YSYEKL. Libraries were made from TCR beta cDNA, and they carried unique molecular identifiers. TCRdb used MiXCR to reprocess the PCR reads, holding one entry per CDR3 protein. The profile shows almost 700,000 distinct CDR3 sequences, approximately 59% of them singletons. For this clonotype: Its specificity is not known.

The sequence derives from a girl aged 2-10 years with multiple sclerosis. The gene calls are TRBV4-1 and TRBJ2-7; D not resolved. The sample consisted of blood. CDR3 residues: CASSQVPRYEQYF. For the CDR3, the DNA is TGCGCCAGCAGCCAAGTCCCCCGTTACGAGCAGTACTTC.